These 30 T cell receptor beta chains were all obtained from the same sample, sequenced in a study of cytomegalovirus exposure and HLA in healthy donors. The repertoire was sequenced with immunoSEQ multiplex PCR; TCRdb's copy has only in-frame clones and lacks some. The profile covers some 140,000 clones, with just under 90% appearing a single time and under 8% taken by the ten largest. Sequenced sample: PBMCs. These receptors were collected from a woman in her twenties or thirties in good health and CMV-seropositive.

This clone was detected a few times. The chain couples TRBV4-2 to TRBJ2-1, with a weak D call TRBD2 (5 bases). The V end was cut by 0 bases, the J end by 10 bases, with 16 bases between. The CDR3 is made up of 15 amino acids. Per germline, CDR1 LGHNA and CDR2 YNFKEQ. The CDR3 region is CASSQDSAAGREQFF. Written as DNA, the CDR3 is TGTGCCAGCAGCCAAGACTCGGCGGCGGGCCGAGAGCAGTTCTTC.

This clone has just one count. The V and J genes are TRBV5-6 and TRBJ2-4; D ambiguous. The CDR3 has 15 residues. In germline, CDR1 is SGHDT, CDR2 YYEEEE. V lost 0 bases and J lost 2, with 9 bases in between. The CDR3 nucleotides are TGTGCCAGCAGCTTGGGTCCGGTTACCAAAAACATTCAGTACTTC. It yields the protein CASSLGPVTKNIQYF.

This chain uses TRBV4-1 with TRBJ2-7; TRBD1 agrees at 7 bases. Unmatched junction bases numbered 1, after V lost 2 bases and J lost 6 bases. CDR1 is MGHRA, CDR2 YSYEKL, per germline. This CDR3 has 12 amino acids. The CDR3 coding sequence is TGCGCCAGCAGCCAAACAGGGGCCGAGCAGTACTTC. It specifies CASSQTGAEQYF.

This chain uses TRBV6-6 with TRBJ2-7, with 10 nucleotides matching TRBD1. CDR3 length: 15 residues. Per the germline V gene, CDR1 is MNHNY and CDR2 is SVGAGI (reference sequence). V was clipped by 7 bases and J by 0 bases; unmatched bases: 6. The CDR3 loop is CASTSDRGASYEQYF. Here the CDR3 DNA reads TGTGCCAGCACCTCGGACAGGGGGGCCTCCTACGAGCAGTACTTC.

This chain connects TRBV18 to TRBJ2-7, with D perhaps TRBD1 (6 bases). V gave up 3 bases and J gave up 0 bases, with 15 bases separating them. The germline V gene encodes CDR1 KGHSH and CDR2 LQKENI. The CDR3 loop spans 16 amino acids. Here the CDR3 DNA reads TGTGCCAGCTCACCCAGTGGGGGCGTCCTCTCCTACGAGCAGTACTTC. Its protein is CASSPSGGVLSYEQYF.

CDR3: CASSRLAGNSDTQYF. DNA of the CDR3: TGTGCCAGCAGCCGCCTAGCGGGAAATTCAGATACGCAGTATTTT. The chain links TRBV2 to TRBJ2-3, with 9 nucleotides matching TRBD2. CDR3 size: 15 residues. V trimming: 6 bases; J trimming: 4 bases; junction bases outside the gene matches: 8. Germline CDR1 SNHLY, CDR2 FYNNEI.

The genes are TRBV29-1 and TRBJ1-2; 8 nucleotides agree with TRBD1. Trimming took 3 bases from V and 4 from J; bases not matched to a gene: 7. The CDR3 runs to 14 residues. Per germline, CDR1 SQVTM and CDR2 ANQGSEA. In DNA form, the CDR3 reads TGCAGCGTTGACGGACAGGGAGAGACCTATGGCTACACCTTC. This codes for CSVDGQGETYGYTF.

The J gene is TRBJ2-2, the V gene TRBV5-1; TRBD2 matches 16 bases. Unmatched junction bases numbered 6, after V lost 3 bases and J lost 1 base. The CDR3 sequence is 19 residues long. Germline CDR1 is SGHRS and CDR2 is YFSETQ. The CDR3 sequence: CASSSGTSGRAWNTGELFF. The CDR3 bases are TGCGCCAGCAGCTCCGGGACTAGCGGGAGGGCCTGGAACACCGGGGAGCTGTTTTTT.

This chain joins TRBV28 and TRBJ2-5; tentative D call: TRBD1 (5 bases). The CDR3 runs 14 residues. Germline loops: CDR1 MDHEN, CDR2 SYDVKM. The V end lost 3 bases, the J end lost 2 bases, and 10 bases lay between the germline ends. As DNA, the CDR3 is TGTGCCAGCAGTTTGGTAGGGGATCAAGAGACCCAGTACTTC. Translated: CASSLVGDQETQYF.

This sequence joins TRBV11-2 and TRBJ1-3, with a possible D match to TRBD1 (5 bases). The V gene lost 4 bases and the J gene lost 1 base, with 11 bases spanning the gap. CDR1 and CDR2 (germline): SGHAT, FQNNGV. This CDR3 is built from 15 residues. CDR3 nucleotide sequence: TGTGCCAGCAGCTCCAGCCAGGGATCTGGAAACACCATATATTTT. Amino acid sequence: CASSSSQGSGNTIYF.

The rearrangement joins TRBV11-2 to TRBJ1-2; 10 bases agree with TRBD1. V lost 5 bases to trimming and J lost 4 bases; unmatched junction nucleotides: 10. The CDR3 spans 16 residues. Germline V gene lookup returns CDR1 SGHAT and CDR2 FQNNGV. The CDR3 DNA reads TGTGCCAGCAGCCTGGGCCCCGACAGGGGGCTCTATGGCTACACCTTC. Translated, it gives CASSLGPDRGLYGYTF.

The rearrangement uses TRBV7-8 and TRBJ1-3, with 7 bases identical to TRBD1. With V trimmed by 4 bases and J by 0 bases, 3 bases remained unmatched. CDR3 length: 15 residues. CDR1 is SGHVS, CDR2 FQNEAQ, per germline. The CDR3 sequence is CASSSDRASGNTIYF. DNA for the CDR3: TGTGCCAGCAGCTCCGACAGGGCCTCTGGAAACACCATATATTTT.

This chain uses TRBV5-1 with TRBJ1-2, with 9 nucleotides matching TRBD1. The CDR3 totals 14 residues. Germline V gene data show CDR1 as SGHRS and CDR2 as YFSETQ. V lost 6 bases, J lost 8 bases, and 11 bases stayed unmatched. In DNA form, the CDR3 reads TGCGCCAGCACGGACCTCGGGACAGGGTACGGCTACACCTTC. This encodes CASTDLGTGYGYTF.

The V call is TRBV5-1, the J call TRBJ2-1; 8 positions match TRBD1. This CDR3 spans 15 amino acids. Germline-derived CDR1 and CDR2 are SGHRS and YFSETQ. Trimming removed 4 bases from V and 2 bases from J; junction bases left unmatched: 5. CDR3 sequence: CASSPGGVTYNEQFF. In nucleotides, the CDR3 is TGCGCCAGCAGCCCAGGGGGCGTAACCTACAATGAGCAGTTCTTC. The complete variable domain, with remaining parts taken from reference TRBV5-1 and TRBJ2-1, reads KAGVTQTPRYLIKTRGQQVTLSCSPISGHRSVSWYQQTPGQGLQFLFEYFSETQRNKGNFPGRFSGRQFSNSRSEMNVSTLELGDSALYLCASSPGGVTYNEQFFGPGTRLTVL.

The chain is built from TRBV18 and TRBJ1-1, with D possibly being TRBD1 (5 bases). CDR3 length equals 12 residues. Germline CDR1 KGHSH, CDR2 LQKENI. V lost 3 bases to trimming and J lost 6 bases, with 8 bases between them. CDR3 DNA sequence: TGTGCCAGCTCACCGCGGGGGGCTGAAGCTTTCTTT. As protein: CASSPRGAEAFF. Looking up the rest from reference TRBV18 and TRBJ1-1 gives the full variable domain: NAGVMQNPRHLVRRRGQEARLRCSPMKGHSHVYWYRQLPEEGLKFMVYLQKENIIDESGMPKERFSAEFPKEGPSILRIQQVVRGDSAAYFCASSPRGAEAFFGQGTRLTVV.

This clone was counted once. V and J are TRBV5-1 and TRBJ2-4; tentative D call: TRBD2 (6 bases). Trimming pared 1 base from V and 7 bases from J, leaving 9 bases between. The CDR3 covers 13 residues. Germline CDR1 SGHRS, CDR2 YFSETQ. The CDR3 coding sequence is TGCGCCAGCAGCTTGTATGGGGGGAACATTCAGTACTTC. It translates to CASSLYGGNIQYF.

The chain uses TRBV7-8 and TRBJ1-1, with 7 bases identical to TRBD1. The CDR3 is 14 amino acids. Germline CDR1 and CDR2: SGHVS and FQNEAQ. The junction had 5 bases not matched to a gene; V was cut back by 3 bases and J by 4 bases. For the CDR3, the DNA is TGTGCCAGCAGCTTGGGGACAGACGGCACTGAAGCTTTCTTT. It specifies CASSLGTDGTEAFF.

The chain combines TRBV7-2 with TRBJ2-7; 10 nucleotides align to TRBD2. Unmatched junction bases numbered 7, after V lost 5 bases and J lost 3 bases. Germline V gene data show CDR1 as SGHTA and CDR2 as FQGNSA. The CDR3 contains 15 residues. The chain's CDR3 is CASSPLAGAIYEQYF. CDR3 DNA: TGTGCCAGCAGCCCCCTAGCGGGAGCTATCTACGAGCAGTACTTC.

V usage is TRBV19 and J usage is TRBJ2-1; 12 bases are a match to TRBD2. The germline V gene has CDR1 LNHDA and CDR2 SQIVND (reference sequence). V gave up 5 bases and J gave up 8 bases; unmatched junction bases: 16. The length of the CDR3 is 18 residues. The CDR3 spells CASSPHRLAGGPVDEQFF. The CDR3 nucleotides are TGTGCCAGTAGTCCCCACAGGCTAGCGGGAGGGCCGGTGGATGAGCAGTTCTTC.

J is TRBJ2-5 and V is TRBV5-1; 11 nucleotides match TRBD1. CDR1 is SGHRS and CDR2 is YFSETQ in the germline V gene. The CDR3 contains 16 residues. The trim removed 3 bases at V and 5 bases at J, leaving 9 bases unmatched. The CDR3 loop reads CASSSGTGGNSETQYF. The DNA of the CDR3 is TGCGCCAGCAGCTCCGGGACAGGGGGGAACTCGGAGACCCAGTACTTC.

The rearrangement joins TRBV5-4 to TRBJ1-2; TRBD1 matches at 7 bases. The CDR3 length is 14 residues. CDR1 and CDR2 (germline): SGHNT, YYREEE (reference sequence). The ends lost 4 bases at V and 8 bases at J; junction bases unmatched: 11. CDR3 in DNA: TGTGCCAGCAGCCAAGGGTTCGGGGACAGCGGCTACACCTTC. As protein: CASSQGFGDSGYTF. Full variable domain (rest looked up from reference TRBV5-4 and TRBJ1-2): ETGVTQSPTHLIKTRGQQVTLRCSSQSGHNTVSWYQQALGQGPQFIFQYYREEENGRGNFPPRFSGLQFPNYSSELNVNALELDDSALYLCASSQGFGDSGYTFGSGTRLTVV.

This sequence joins TRBV5-1 and TRBJ2-3; D possibly corresponds to TRBD2 (6 bases). Germline V lookup: CDR1 SGHRS, CDR2 YFSETQ. Trimming removed 9 bases from V and 3 bases from J, with 20 bases in between. The CDR3 has 15 amino acids. The CDR3 here is CATWSGRGRTDTQYF. CDR3 coding DNA: TGCGCCACCTGGTCCGGGAGAGGGCGGACAGATACGCAGTATTTT.

This chain uses TRBV28 with TRBJ2-2; TRBD1 might be the D (7 bases). Germline CDR1 reads MDHEN; CDR2 reads SYDVKM. This CDR3 is 15 amino acids long. V gave up 6 bases and J gave up 1 base, with 12 bases separating them. The CDR3 DNA reads TGTGCCAGCAGGGAGGGGGCGAGGAACACCGGGGAGCTGTTTTTT. It translates to CASREGARNTGELFF.

The chain is built from TRBV20-1 and TRBJ1-2; the match to TRBD1 covers 7 bases. The CDR3 extends over 11 amino acids. The V gene end was trimmed by 3 bases and the J gene end by 8 bases; junction bases not matched to a gene: 3. Germline-derived CDR1 and CDR2 are DFQATT and SNEGSKA (reference sequence). The CDR3 loop reads CSARTGKGYTF. The CDR3 region has the DNA TGCAGTGCTAGGACAGGGAAAGGCTACACCTTC.

The chain couples TRBV27 to TRBJ1-1; 8 nucleotides align to TRBD1. Losses at the gene ends were 1 base for V and 4 bases for J; bases not matched to a gene: 11. CDR3 length equals 17 residues. The germline gives CDR1 MNHEY, CDR2 SMNVEV (reference sequence). CDR3 sequence reads: CASSLLGTTQGVTEAFF. CDR3 coding DNA: TGTGCCAGCAGTTTATTAGGGACCACACAGGGGGTCACTGAAGCTTTCTTT.

This clone was detected a few times. In DNA, the CDR3 is TGCGCCAGCAGGCCCGGCTCTGGAAACACCATATATTTT. Amino acid sequence: CASRPGSGNTIYF. The chain has TRBV10-1 and TRBJ1-3; D ambiguous. This CDR3 contains 13 residues. V lost 6 bases and J 0 bases, leaving 6 bases between the germline ends. Germline V gene sequence: CDR1 WNHNN, CDR2 SYGVQD (reference sequence).

V and J are TRBV7-6 and TRBJ2-1, with 8 bases lining up with TRBD2. Germline CDR1 and CDR2: SGHVS and FNYEAQ. CDR3 length equals 17 residues. Trimming removed 5 bases from V and 2 bases from J; junction bases left unmatched: 11. CDR3 sequence: CASSASSGAGTYNEQFF. DNA of the CDR3: TGTGCCAGCAGCGCTAGTAGCGGGGCGGGGACCTACAATGAGCAGTTCTTC.

CDR3 DNA sequence: TGTGCCAGCTCTAAGGCGGGGACTAGCAACTACAATGAGCAGTTCTTC. Encoded protein: CASSKAGTSNYNEQFF. This chain joins TRBV4-2 and TRBJ2-1, with TRBD2 matching over 9 bases. The CDR3 contains 16 residues. Germline-derived CDR1 and CDR2 are LGHNA and YNFKEQ. After removal of 8 bases from V and 3 bases from J, the junction contained 11 bases not matched to a gene.

The V gene is TRBV28, the J gene TRBJ2-5; TRBD1 matches 10 bases. Germline assignment: CDR1 MDHEN and CDR2 SYDVKM. After removal of 4 bases from V and 1 base from J, the junction contained 3 bases not matched to a gene. The CDR3 length is 15 residues. The CDR3 here is CASSWGQGPQETQYF. Written as DNA, the CDR3 is TGTGCCAGCAGTTGGGGACAGGGGCCCCAAGAGACCCAGTACTTC. Together with reference TRBV28 and TRBJ2-5, the CDR3 gives the full variable domain: DVKVTQSSRYLVKRTGEKVFLECVQDMDHENMFWYRQDPGLGLRLIYFSYDVKMKEKGDIPEGYSVSREKKERFSLILESASTNQTSMYLCASSWGQGPQETQYFGPGTRLLVL.

A note on this clone: Other DNA variants within this sample encode the same CDR3. The V gene is TRBV15, the J gene TRBJ1-1; weak D call: TRBD1 (5 bases). The V and J ends lost 1 base and 5 bases respectively, with 8 bases between them. The CDR3 is made up of 13 amino acids. The germline CDR1 and CDR2 sequences are LNHNV and YYDKDF (reference sequence). The CDR3 region has the DNA TGTGCCACCAGCAGAGCGGGGGTAACTGAAGCTTTCTTT. Translation: CATSRAGVTEAFF.